This T cell receptor (beta chain) was found in a study of blood T cell repertoires in COVID-19. About the study: The United States, Italy and Spain were the sources of the acute and convalescent COVID-19 samples. From T cells, B-cell-depleted T cells, or PBMCs came the material, which was cDNA or gDNA.

Per germline, CDR1 SGHDT and CDR2 YYEEEE. This CDR3 spans 19 amino acids. V dropped 4 bases and J dropped 4; count of bases not matched to a gene: 16. The Seattle patients joined while their infection was active and were tracked longitudinally afterward. Authors' methods: Reference gene primer amplification gave estimated nucleated cell counts. Assay: immunoSEQ multiplex PCR; the TCRdb copy retains only in-frame clones and omits some. V and J calls and clone size are those listed in that table; D and trimming were worked out from the DNA. The data hold approximately 200,000 clones, with 94% observed a single time.

Source material: peripheral blood. The receptor was isolated from a man younger than 40 with COVID-19, enrolled during active disease. V gene TRBV5-6 combines with J gene TRBJ1-3; 11 bases are a match to TRBD1. The CDR3 DNA reads TGTGCCAGCAGCCTTGGGTGGCCGGACAGGGGGCGATTCGGAAACACCATATATTTT. Translating gives CASSLGWPDRGRFGNTIYF. The whole variable domain, filled in from reference TRBV5-6 and TRBJ1-3, reads DAGVTQSPTHLIKTRGQQVTLRCSPKSGHDTVSWYQQALGQGPQFIFQYYEEEERQRGNFPDRFSGHQFPNYSSELNVNALLLGDSALYLCASSLGWPDRGRFGNTIYFGEGSWLTVV.